A selection of T cell receptor beta chains follows, all from one sample in a study of response to subunit inactivated influenza vaccine. TCRdb re-called the RT-PCR reads through MiXCR, storing one row per CDR3 protein. The table includes under 950,000 distinct CDR3 sequences, over 20% detected once. Sequenced here: PBMCs from blood, sampled 5 to 6 days after vaccination. These receptors were taken from a man aged 50 to 59 who received an inactivated influenza vaccine. The CDR3 runs from the conserved cysteine through the conserved F or W. A D gene is named only where the DNA matches it firmly. Where a row states a size, it is once, few, many or the class of an expanded clone; other rows omit it.

len | abundance | j_gene | v_gene | d_gene | CDR3nt | CDR3aa
14 | . | TRBJ2-1 | TRBV7-3 | . | TGTGCCAGCAGCTTGAGCCGGGAGTTCAATGAGCAGTTCTTC | CASSLSREFNEQFF
15 | . | TRBJ1-1 | TRBV6-5 | . | TGTGCCAGCAGTTACTCCGACGGACTGAACACTGAAGCTTTCTTT | CASSYSDGLNTEAFF
15 | few | TRBJ1-5 | TRBV20-1 | . | TGCAGTGCTAGGGTGCTGGACTATAGCAATCAGCCCCAGCATTTT | CSARVLDYSNQPQHF
15 | . | TRBJ2-3 | TRBV12-3/TRBV12-4 | TRBD1 | TGTGCCAGCAGAAGTCCGACAGGGTTGGCAGATACGCAGTATTTT | CASRSPTGLADTQYF
14 | . | TRBJ2-2 | TRBV7-8 | TRBD2 | TGTGCCAGCAGAGGACTAGCCAACACCGGGGAGCTGTTTTTT | CASRGLANTGELFF
11 | . | TRBJ2-2 | TRBV29-1 | . | TGCAGCGCCTACAGAGCCGGGGAGCTGTTTTTT | CSAYRAGELFF
13 | . | TRBJ1-2 | TRBV12-3/TRBV12-4 | . | TGTGCCAGCAGTTCCATAGGTACAGGTGGCTACACCTTC | CASSSIGTGGYTF
15 | few | TRBJ2-7 | TRBV15 | . | TGTGCCACCAGCAGAGCGGGACTTCAGAACCACGAGCAGTACTTC | CATSRAGLQNHEQYF
15 | . | TRBJ2-5 | TRBV7-7 | TRBD1 | TGTGCCAGCAGCCGGACCACCGGGACAGAAGAGACCCAGTACTTC | CASSRTTGTEETQYF
13 | . | TRBJ2-7 | TRBV12-3/TRBV12-4 | . | TGTGCCAGCAGTTTAAGTCGTGTATACGAGCAGTACTTC | CASSLSRVYEQYF
17 | few | TRBJ2-7 | TRBV7-9 | . | TGTGCCAGCAGCTTAGGACCCGGCAGGGGCCAAGGGGACGAGCAGTACTTC | CASSLGPGRGQGDEQYF
14 | . | TRBJ1-6 | TRBV5-1 | TRBD1 | TGCGCCAGCAGCGTGGACAGGTATAATTCACCCCTCCACTTT | CASSVDRYNSPLHF
14 | . | TRBJ2-1 | TRBV20-1 | TRBD2 | TGCAGTGCTAGAAGTCTAGCGGGAGGGAATGAGCAGTTCTTC | CSARSLAGGNEQFF
16 | . | TRBJ2-3 | TRBV5-1 | TRBD2 | TGCGCCAGCAGCACAGGGACTAGCGGGTTCACAGATACGCAGTATTTT | CASSTGTSGFTDTQYF
13 | few | TRBJ2-1 | TRBV11-2 | . | TGTGCCAGCAGCTCCATACTCTACAATGAGCAGTTCTTC | CASSSILYNEQFF
13 | many | TRBJ2-5 | TRBV9 | . | TGTGCCAGCAGCGTAGGACTCCAAGAGACCCAGTACTTC | CASSVGLQETQYF
11 | . | TRBJ2-1 | TRBV7-6 | . | TGTGCCAGCGGAGACTACAATGAGCAGTTCTTC | CASGDYNEQFF
15 | . | TRBJ2-5 | TRBV7-3 | . | TGTGCCAGCAGCTTAAATCTTCTGAAGGGGGAGACCCAGTACTTC | CASSLNLLKGETQYF
15 | few | TRBJ2-3 | TRBV12-3/TRBV12-4 | . | TGTGCCAGCAGTTTGGGCAATCTTGTAGCAGATACGCAGTATTTT | CASSLGNLVADTQYF
13 | few | TRBJ2-6 | TRBV20-1 | . | TGCAGTGCTAGTATCTCTGGGGCCAACGTCCTGACTTTC | CSASISGANVLTF
15 | . | TRBJ1-2 | TRBV15 | . | TGTGCCACCAGCAGAGACAGGGAGGTATACTATGGCTACACCTTC | CATSRDREVYYGYTF
16 | . | TRBJ2-1 | TRBV7-2 | TRBD2 | TGTGCCAGCAGTCTACTAGCGGGGGGGGATTACAATGAGCAGTTCTTC | CASSLLAGGDYNEQFF
13 | few | TRBJ2-7 | TRBV4-3 | . | TGCGCCAGCAGCCGTAGCAGGGACTACGAGCAGTACTTC | CASSRSRDYEQYF
13 | . | TRBJ2-1 | TRBV20-1 | TRBD2 | TGCAGTGCTAGGGCTAGCGGGGACAATGAGCAGTTCTTC | CSARASGDNEQFF
18 | many | TRBJ2-1 | TRBV5-1 | TRBD2 | TGCGCCAGCAGCTTGGGGACTAGCGGACAACAACGGGTCAATGAGCAGTTCTTC | CASSLGTSGQQRVNEQFF
16 | few | TRBJ2-1 | TRBV7-3 | . | TGTGCCAGCAGCCACAAGCGTGTACCTTCCTACAATGAGCAGTTCTTC | CASSHKRVPSYNEQFF
18 | . | TRBJ2-2 | TRBV15 | TRBD2 | TGTGCCACCAGCTCAAAGGAGGAGGGAGGGGACGGCACCGGGGAGCTGTTTTTT | CATSSKEEGGDGTGELFF
12 | few | TRBJ2-1 | TRBV7-9 | . | TGTGCCAGCAGCTTCTCTATCAGGGAGCAGTTCTTC | CASSFSIREQFF
17 | . | TRBJ2-3 | TRBV4-2 | TRBD2 | TGTGCCAGCAGCCAGATTGGACTAGCGGAAAGCACAGATACGCAGTATTTT | CASSQIGLAESTDTQYF
14 | . | TRBJ1-4 | TRBV27 | . | TGTGCCAGCAGTGCCAGGCTCACTAATGAAAAACTGTTTTTT | CASSARLTNEKLFF
15 | . | TRBJ2-7 | TRBV5-1 | TRBD2 | TGCGCCACCAGCCCCCAAGCGGGGGGGACCTACGAGCAGTACTTC | CATSPQAGGTYEQYF
14 | . | TRBJ2-1 | TRBV20-1 | . | TGCAGTGCTAGAGACCGAATAGTGGCGGCGGAGCAGTTCTTC | CSARDRIVAAEQFF
13 | few | TRBJ2-1 | TRBV24-1 | . | TGTGCCACCAGTGAGTCCGGGGGAAATGAGCAGTTCTTC | CATSESGGNEQFF
13 | few | TRBJ2-5 | TRBV5-6 | . | TGTGCCAGCAGCTTGGATAGGATTGAGACCCAGTACTTC | CASSLDRIETQYF
15 | . | TRBJ1-2 | TRBV20-1 | TRBD1 | TGCAGTGCTAGACCGACAGGGACCCGGACGGAGGGCTACACCTTC | CSARPTGTRTEGYTF
13 | few | TRBJ2-7 | TRBV20-1 | . | TGCAGTGCCCCGGACTATCCTACGATGGAGCAGTACTTC | CSAPDYPTMEQYF
14 | few | TRBJ1-5 | TRBV12-3/TRBV12-4 | . | TGTGCCAGCAGTTCGGTGGGGACCTATCAGCCCCAGCATTTT | CASSSVGTYQPQHF
13 | . | TRBJ1-2 | TRBV12-3/TRBV12-4 | TRBD1 | TGTGCCAGCAGACCCCGACAGGGCAACGGCTACACCTTC | CASRPRQGNGYTF
14 | many | TRBJ1-3 | TRBV4-1 | . | TGCGCCAGCAGCCAAGATCCCCGTGCGGACACCATATATTTT | CASSQDPRADTIYF
13 | few | TRBJ2-5 | TRBV6-1 | . | TGTGCCAGCAGGTCCCCCGGCAAAGAGACCCAGTACTTC | CASRSPGKETQYF
15 | . | TRBJ2-7 | TRBV5-1 | . | TGCGCCAGCAGCCAAATTGGGGGGGCCTCCTACGAGCAGTACTTC | CASSQIGGASYEQYF
15 | few | TRBJ2-7 | TRBV14 | . | TGTGCCAGCAGCCAACTCCTTGGGGGTCGATCCGAGCAGTACTTC | CASSQLLGGRSEQYF
15 | . | TRBJ2-7 | TRBV20-1 | . | TGCAGTGCTAGAGATCATAAGGGAAGCTCCTACGAGCAGTACTTC | CSARDHKGSSYEQYF
16 | . | TRBJ2-7 | TRBV7-6 | . | TGTGCCAGCAGCTTAAAGATCTGGACTAACCACGACGAGCAGTACTTC | CASSLKIWTNHDEQYF
19 | . | TRBJ2-3 | TRBV7-7 | . | TGTGCTAGCAGCTTAGTAGGGAGTTGCGGGGGCGCACCCACAGATACGCAGTATTTT | CASSLVGSCGGAPTDTQYF
15 | . | TRBJ1-5 | TRBV28 | TRBD1 | TGTGCCAGCAGCCCGACGGGACAGGGGGCTCAGCCCCAGCATTTT | CASSPTGQGAQPQHF
13 | . | TRBJ2-7 | TRBV12-3/TRBV12-4 | . | TGTGCCAGCAGCTCTTCTGGGGGCGTCCAGCAGTACTTC | CASSSSGGVQQYF
14 | few | TRBJ1-1 | TRBV12-3/TRBV12-4 | TRBD1 | TGTGCCAGCAGTCGGACAGGCGGATGGGCTGAAGCTTTCTTT | CASSRTGGWAEAFF
16 | . | TRBJ2-5 | TRBV3-1 | . | TGTGCCAGCAGCTTCCGGGGCGAGCGTAGGACTGGGACCCAGTACTTC | CASSFRGERRTGTQYF
15 | few | TRBJ1-3 | TRBV12-3/TRBV12-4 | . | TGTGCCAGCAGTTTTACGGGACTCTCTGGAAACACCATATATTTT | CASSFTGLSGNTIYF
15 | many | TRBJ2-3 | TRBV7-2 | . | TGTGCCAGCAGTCCACGGGGGGCGAATACAGATACGCAGTATTTT | CASSPRGANTDTQYF